Detailed here is one TCR beta chain. Its antigen remains unknown. These data belong to a study of vaccination and CD4 T cells after COVID-19. Cultured CD4+ T cell DNA was sequenced using the Oncomine TCR Beta short-read assay. Investigators isolated genomic DNA from cultured CD4+ T cells. Each CDR3 protein is one row after TCRdb ran MiXCR on the PCR reads. This sample carries some 25,000 distinct CDR3 sequences, 62% of them seen once, and the ten largest clones take roughly a sixth. Germline CDR1 reads SGHTA; CDR2 reads FQGNSA. J was trimmed by 6 bases and V by 1 base; bases with no gene match: 7. The CDR3 consists of 15 residues. Treatment indicated: 10-day PBMC culture with coronavirus spike peptide pools or control peptides (ViraFEST assay).

The material sequenced was CD4+ T cells from blood, cultured in vitro, taken after SARS-CoV-2 vaccination. The chain is built from TRBV7-2 and TRBJ2-5, with 8 bases fitting TRBD2. The receptor comes from a human donor who received a COVID-19 vaccine. CDR3 loop: CASSLGPGGAQTQYF. The CDR3 region has the DNA TGTGCCAGCAGCTTAGGACCCGGGGGGGCACAGACCCAGTACTTC.